Reported below is one TCR beta chain. What it recognizes is unknown. This sample is part of a study of cytomegalovirus exposure and HLA in healthy donors. Study conclusions and caveats: Earlier results showed most TCR beta V segments being productive about 87% or about 30% of the time. Presence/absence analyses assumed roughly uniform sequencing depth across donors. A later analysis showed that HLA-associated TCR beta chains had undergone more clonal expansion than equally common others.

The PCR had 60 Vbeta and 13 Jbeta primers. Generated by immunoSEQ multiplex PCR, the TCRdb table keeps only in-frame clones and is missing some. The table shows more than 150,000 clones, with around 80% occurring only once. The V end lost 2 bases, the J end lost 3 bases, and 11 bases lay between the germline ends. Germline V gene lookup returns CDR1 SGDLS and CDR2 YYNGEE. The CDR3 length is 14 residues. The genes are TRBV9 and TRBJ1-1; no reliable D call. The receptor comes from a young woman in good health and CMV-seropositive. Specimen: PBMCs. This CDR3 is CASSVRVADTEAFF. CDR3 nucleotides: TGTGCCAGCAGCGTCCGGGTTGCGGACACTGAAGCTTTCTTT.